Below, 14 T cell receptor beta chains from the same sample are listed, as sequenced in a study of T cell responses to AZD1222 COVID-19 vaccine. Profiling relied on immunoSEQ multiplex PCR, and the TCRdb table lists in-frame clones only, not all of them. The sample holds roughly 120,000 clones, 92% seen once. Sequenced here: peripheral blood, sampled 28 days after the second AZD1222 dose. The receptors stem from an adult who received the AZD1222 COVID-19 vaccine.

The chain is built from TRBV13 and TRBJ1-1; possible D gene TRBD1, 5 bases. Per the germline V gene, CDR1 is PRHDT and CDR2 is FYEKMQ (reference sequence). The CDR3 has 14 amino acids. Trimming left V 5 bases short and J 1 base short, with 11 bases between. For the CDR3, the DNA is TGTGCCAGCAGCCGCAACAGGAGGAACACTGAAGCTTTCTTT. It encodes CASSRNRRNTEAFF.

This chain joins TRBV13 and TRBJ2-3; D tentatively reads TRBD1 or TRBD2 (6 bases each). Germline V gene data show CDR1 as PRHDT and CDR2 as FYEKMQ (reference sequence). The CDR3 is 14 residues long. Trimming cost V 2 bases and J 2 bases, with 8 bases left between them. The CDR3 DNA reads as TGTGCCAGCAGCTTATGGGGGGCCACAGATACGCAGTATTTT. It codes for CASSLWGATDTQYF. The variable domain in full, completed from reference TRBV13 and TRBJ2-3, reads AAGVIQSPRHLIKEKRETATLKCYPIPRHDTVYWYQQGPGQDPQFLISFYEKMQSDKGSIPDRFSAQQFSDYHSELNMSSLELGDSALYFCASSLWGATDTQYFGPGTRLTVL.

This chain uses TRBV28 with TRBJ1-3; no firm D call. Trimming cost V 6 bases and J 4 bases, with 7 bases left between them. CDR1 and CDR2 (germline): MDHEN, SYDVKM. CDR3 length: 12 amino acids. For the CDR3, the DNA is TGTGCCAGCAGCGGGTTCGGAAACACCATATATTTT. It translates to CASSGFGNTIYF.

V and J are TRBV27 and TRBJ2-1; a possible D gene is TRBD2 (5 bases). V dropped 3 bases and J dropped 6 bases, with 12 bases sitting between them. This CDR3 spans 14 amino acids. Germline lookup yields CDR1 MNHEY and CDR2 SMNVEV (reference sequence). The CDR3 loop is CASSFRWRSNEQFF. The CDR3 nucleotides read TGTGCCAGCAGTTTTAGGTGGAGGTCCAATGAGCAGTTCTTC.

This rearrangement joins TRBV19 to TRBJ2-1, with 7 nucleotides matching TRBD2. This CDR3 contains 14 residues. V was clipped by 3 bases and J by 5 bases; unmatched bases: 4. The germline V gene encodes CDR1 LNHDA and CDR2 SQIVND (reference sequence). This CDR3 is CASSMWEGHNEQFF. CDR3 nucleotides: TGTGCCAGTAGTATGTGGGAGGGCCACAATGAGCAGTTCTTC.

The V call is TRBV9, the J call TRBJ1-2; a weak D match, TRBD1 (5 bases). Germline CDR1 and CDR2: SGDLS and YYNGEE. The ends were cut back, 6 bases at V and 7 bases at J, with 16 bases in the middle. The CDR3 runs to 13 residues. CDR3 sequence reads: CASNQDSITGYTF. CDR3 in DNA: TGTGCCAGCAACCAAGACAGCATAACTGGCTACACCTTC.

The chain joins TRBV4-1 to TRBJ2-1; TRBD2 matches at 13 bases. The V and J ends lost 3 bases and 1 base, in that order; junction bases with no gene match: 6. The germline CDR1 and CDR2 sequences are MGHRA and YSYEKL. This CDR3 comprises 18 residues. The CDR3 coding sequence is TGCGCCAGCAGCCACCCTGGGACTAGCGGGAAGTCCTACAATGAGCAGTTCTTC. Its protein product is CASSHPGTSGKSYNEQFF.

The chain links TRBV29-1 to TRBJ2-7; maybe TRBD1 (6 bases). This CDR3 is 12 amino acids long. Trimming shortened V by 4 bases and J by 5 bases, and 12 bases separated the two germline ends. Germline CDR1 reads SQVTM; CDR2 reads ANQGSEA. The DNA for the CDR3 is TGCAGCGTTGGGACAGATAGGGACGAGCAGTACTTC. It specifies CSVGTDRDEQYF.

The CDR3 region has the DNA TGCGCCAGCAGCTTGATTCCTCTTGGTACTACTGGAAACACCATATATTTT. It yields the protein CASSLIPLGTTGNTIYF. V gene TRBV5-1 combines with J gene TRBJ1-3; D gene ambiguous. Trimming removed 1 base from V and 2 bases from J, with 16 bases in between. The CDR3 totals 17 residues. Germline assignment: CDR1 SGHRS and CDR2 YFSETQ.

The chain has TRBV25-1 and TRBJ1-5; D unresolved. The CDR3 is 14 residues long. Germline CDR1 is MGHDK and CDR2 is SYGVNS. V was pared by 6 bases and J by 0 bases, with 9 bases between. The CDR3 DNA reads as TGTGCCAGCAGCTCGACACTTAGCAATCAGCCCCAGCATTTT. Amino acid sequence: CASSSTLSNQPQHF.

CDR3 nucleotide sequence: TGTGCCAGCAGTTTAAACGGAGGTTTACAAGCAGAGACCCAGTACTTC. Protein: CASSLNGGLQAETQYF. The chain is built from TRBV27 and TRBJ2-5, with D possibly being TRBD2 (5 bases). Trimming took off 2 bases at V and 4 bases at J, with 17 bases between the two ends. This CDR3 has 16 amino acids. The germline V gene encodes CDR1 MNHEY and CDR2 SMNVEV (reference sequence).

J is TRBJ1-2 and V is TRBV2, with D maybe TRBD1 (5 bases). Per germline, CDR1 SNHLY and CDR2 FYNNEI. Trimming pared 1 base from V and 5 bases from J, leaving 14 bases between. The length of the CDR3 is 15 residues. CDR3 sequence reads: CASSEGSGVQYGYTF. In nucleotides, the CDR3 is TGTGCCAGCAGTGAAGGGTCGGGGGTCCAGTATGGCTACACCTTC.

The chain links TRBV2 to TRBJ2-2; D gene uncertain. Per the germline V gene, CDR1 is SNHLY and CDR2 is FYNNEI. Trimming cost V 10 bases and J 4 bases, with 13 bases left between them. CDR3 length: 13 amino acids. The DNA for the CDR3 is TGTGCCACCAATAGGGTTGCCACCGGGGAGCTGTTTTTT. This gives the protein CATNRVATGELFF.

The chain couples TRBV5-1 to TRBJ1-2; 8 bases are a match to TRBD1. The CDR3 loop spans 14 amino acids. The germline CDR1 and CDR2 sequences are SGHRS and YFSETQ. With V trimmed by 4 bases and J by 5 bases, 7 bases remained unmatched. CDR3 in amino acids: CASSPGQGGYGYTF. The CDR3 nucleotides read TGCGCCAGCAGCCCTGGACAGGGAGGATATGGCTACACCTTC.